This TCR beta chain was profiled in a study of regulatory T cells in long-lasting Graves disease. Overall study context: By definition, persistent Graves' disease involved antithyroid drugs for over 5 years alongside positive TSH receptor antibodies.

Study-wide points: Accuracy could have been hurt by small sample size.

The germline V gene encodes CDR1 LGHDT and CDR2 YNNKEL (reference sequence). This CDR3 has 14 amino acids. V dropped 0 bases and J dropped 5 bases, with 10 bases sitting between them. CDR3-region Arm-PCR and iRepertoire HTBI primers produced the TCR beta libraries. A single record per CDR3 protein comes from TCRdb applying MiXCR to the multiplex PCR reads. Counted here are around 400,000 distinct CDR3 sequences, 20% to 25% occurring once; the ten biggest clones make up 13% to 15%. The time point was: persistent/refractory GD, antithyroid drugs over 5 years with positive TRAb. Construction of the TCR library relied on RNA isolated from PBMCs. Patients were from an endocrinology department in Xi'an, China. The sample holds many counts of this clonotype. What it binds is not known.

The chain uses TRBV3-1 and TRBJ2-5; D could derive from TRBD1 or TRBD2 (5 bases each). This sequence was found in a female donor with Graves disease. The material was peripheral blood mononuclear cells (PBMCs), obtained when the disease was refractory, from a patient treated with antithyroid drugs. The CDR3 loop is CASSQDLGAETQYF. CDR3 in DNA: TGTGCCAGCAGCCAAGATCTCGGGGCGGAGACCCAGTACTTC.